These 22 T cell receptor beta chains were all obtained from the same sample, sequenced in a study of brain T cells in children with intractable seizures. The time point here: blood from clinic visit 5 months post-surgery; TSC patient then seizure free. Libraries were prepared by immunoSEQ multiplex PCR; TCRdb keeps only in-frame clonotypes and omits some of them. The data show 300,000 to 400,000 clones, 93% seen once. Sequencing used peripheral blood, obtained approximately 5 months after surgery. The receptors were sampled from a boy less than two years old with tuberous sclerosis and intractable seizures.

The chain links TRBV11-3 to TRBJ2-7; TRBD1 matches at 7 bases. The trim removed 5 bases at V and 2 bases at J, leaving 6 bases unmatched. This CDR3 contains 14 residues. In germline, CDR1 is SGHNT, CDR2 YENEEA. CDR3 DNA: TGTGCCAGCAGCCAACCCGGGACAGCCTACGAGCAGTACTTC. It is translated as CASSQPGTAYEQYF.

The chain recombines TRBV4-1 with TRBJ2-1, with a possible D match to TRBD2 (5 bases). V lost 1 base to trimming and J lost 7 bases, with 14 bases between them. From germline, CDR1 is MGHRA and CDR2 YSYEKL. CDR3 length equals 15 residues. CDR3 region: CASSQVIGLYNEQFF. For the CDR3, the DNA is TGCGCCAGCAGCCAAGTCATTGGACTCTATAATGAGCAGTTCTTC.

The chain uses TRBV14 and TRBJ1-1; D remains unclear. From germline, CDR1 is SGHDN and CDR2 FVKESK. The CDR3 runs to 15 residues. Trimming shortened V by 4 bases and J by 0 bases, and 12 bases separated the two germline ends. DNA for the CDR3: TGTGCCAGCAGCCTCATTGGACGGCTGAACACTGAAGCTTTCTTT. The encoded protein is CASSLIGRLNTEAFF. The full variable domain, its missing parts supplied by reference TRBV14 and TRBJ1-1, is EAGVTQFPSHSVIEKGQTVTLRCDPISGHDNLYWYRRVMGKEIKFLLHFVKESKQDESGMPNNRFLAERTGGTYSTLKVQPAELEDSGVYFCASSLIGRLNTEAFFGQGTRLTVV.

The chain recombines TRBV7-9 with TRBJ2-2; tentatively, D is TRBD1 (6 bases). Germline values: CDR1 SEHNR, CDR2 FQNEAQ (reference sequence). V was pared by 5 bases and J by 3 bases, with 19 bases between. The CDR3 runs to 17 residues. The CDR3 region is CASSQPADRPDTGELFF. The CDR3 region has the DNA TGTGCCAGCAGCCAGCCCGCCGACAGGCCGGACACCGGGGAGCTGTTTTTT.

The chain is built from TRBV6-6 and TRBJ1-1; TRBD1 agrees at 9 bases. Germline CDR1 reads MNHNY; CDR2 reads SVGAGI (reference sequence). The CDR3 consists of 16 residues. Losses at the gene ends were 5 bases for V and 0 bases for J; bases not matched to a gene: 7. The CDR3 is CASSPGQGLMNTEAFF. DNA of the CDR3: TGTGCCAGCAGTCCGGGACAGGGACTCATGAACACTGAAGCTTTCTTT.

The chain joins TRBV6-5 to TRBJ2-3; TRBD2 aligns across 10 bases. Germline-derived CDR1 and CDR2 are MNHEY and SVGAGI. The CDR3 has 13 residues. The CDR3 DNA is TGTGCGGGAGCGGGGGGGCCACCAGATACGCAGTATTTT. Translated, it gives CAGAGGPPDTQYF.

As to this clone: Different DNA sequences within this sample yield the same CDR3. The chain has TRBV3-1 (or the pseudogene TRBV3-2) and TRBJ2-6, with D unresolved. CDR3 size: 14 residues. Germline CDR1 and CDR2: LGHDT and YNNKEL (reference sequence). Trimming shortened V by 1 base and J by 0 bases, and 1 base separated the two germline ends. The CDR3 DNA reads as TGTGCCAGCAGCCAAGGCTCTGGGGCCAACGTCCTGACTTTC. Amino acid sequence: CASSQGSGANVLTF.

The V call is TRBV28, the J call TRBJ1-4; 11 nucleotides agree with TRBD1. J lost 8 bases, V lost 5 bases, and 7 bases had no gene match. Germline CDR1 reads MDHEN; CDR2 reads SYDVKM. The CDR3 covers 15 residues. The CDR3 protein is CASSNPDRGREKLFF. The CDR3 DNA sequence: TGTGCCAGCAGTAATCCGGACAGGGGGCGCGAAAAACTGTTTTTT. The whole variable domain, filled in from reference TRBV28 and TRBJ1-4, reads DVKVTQSSRYLVKRTGEKVFLECVQDMDHENMFWYRQDPGLGLRLIYFSYDVKMKEKGDIPEGYSVSREKKERFSLILESASTNQTSMYLCASSNPDRGREKLFFGSGTQLSVL.

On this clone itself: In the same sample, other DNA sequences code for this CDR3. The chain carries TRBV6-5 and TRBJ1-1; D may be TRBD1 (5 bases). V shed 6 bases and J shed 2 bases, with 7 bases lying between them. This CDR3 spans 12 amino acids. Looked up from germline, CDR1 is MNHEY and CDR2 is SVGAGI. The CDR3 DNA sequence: TGTGCCAGCAGAGGGGTAAACACTGAAGCTTTCTTT. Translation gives CASRGVNTEAFF.

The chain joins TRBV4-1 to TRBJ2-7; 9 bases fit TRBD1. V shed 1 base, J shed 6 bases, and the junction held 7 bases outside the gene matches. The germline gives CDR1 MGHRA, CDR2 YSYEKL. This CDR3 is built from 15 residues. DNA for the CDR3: TGCGCCAGCAGCCAAGGACCTGGGACAGGGTTCGAGCAGTACTTC. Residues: CASSQGPGTGFEQYF.

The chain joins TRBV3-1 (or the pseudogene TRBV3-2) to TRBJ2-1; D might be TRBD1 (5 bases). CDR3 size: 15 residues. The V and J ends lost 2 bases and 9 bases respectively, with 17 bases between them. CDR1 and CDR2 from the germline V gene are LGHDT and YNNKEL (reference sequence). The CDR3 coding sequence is TGTGCCAGCAGCCAAACCAGGGTCTCGCTAGGTGAGCAGTTCTTC. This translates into CASSQTRVSLGEQFF.

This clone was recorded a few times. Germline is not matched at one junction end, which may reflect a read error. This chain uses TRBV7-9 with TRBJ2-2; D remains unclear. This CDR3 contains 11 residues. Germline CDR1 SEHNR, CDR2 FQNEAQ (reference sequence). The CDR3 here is CASSPQTGSIF. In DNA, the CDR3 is TGTGCCAGCAGCCCACAGACCGGTTCGATTTTT.

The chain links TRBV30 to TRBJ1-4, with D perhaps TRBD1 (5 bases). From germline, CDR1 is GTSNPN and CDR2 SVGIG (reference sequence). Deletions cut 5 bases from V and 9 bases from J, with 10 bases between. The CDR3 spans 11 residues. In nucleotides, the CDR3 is TGTGCCTGGTTGAGGGGCCAAAAACTGTTTTTT. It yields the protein CAWLRGQKLFF.

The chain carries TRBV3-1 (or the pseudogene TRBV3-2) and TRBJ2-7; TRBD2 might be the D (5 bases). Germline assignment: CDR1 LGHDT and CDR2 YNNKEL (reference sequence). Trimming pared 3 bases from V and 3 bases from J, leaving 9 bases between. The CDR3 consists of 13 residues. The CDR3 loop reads CASSQGGLYEQYF. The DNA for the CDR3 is TGTGCCAGCAGCCAGGGCGGACTCTACGAGCAGTACTTC.

The CDR3 is CATKIGGDTDTQYF. The CDR3 coding sequence is TGTGCCACCAAAATAGGGGGAGACACAGATACGCAGTATTTT. J is TRBJ2-3 and V is TRBV2; D is perhaps TRBD1 (6 bases). CDR1 and CDR2 (germline): SNHLY, FYNNEI. The CDR3 is 14 amino acids. V shed 10 bases and J shed 2 bases, with 16 bases lying between them.

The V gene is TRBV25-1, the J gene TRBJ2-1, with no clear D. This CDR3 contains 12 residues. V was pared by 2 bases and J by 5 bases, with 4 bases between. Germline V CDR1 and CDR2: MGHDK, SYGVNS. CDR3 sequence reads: CASSEGNNEQFF. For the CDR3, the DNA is TGTGCCAGCAGTGAAGGTAACAATGAGCAGTTCTTC.

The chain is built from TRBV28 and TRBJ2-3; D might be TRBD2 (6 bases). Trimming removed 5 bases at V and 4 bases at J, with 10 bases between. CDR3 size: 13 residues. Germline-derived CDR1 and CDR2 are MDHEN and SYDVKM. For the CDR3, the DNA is TGTGCCAGCAGTCAAAGACTAGCAGATACGCAGTATTTT. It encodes CASSQRLADTQYF.

The CDR3 loop reads CAWREGTGELFF. CDR3 in DNA: TGTGCCTGGAGGGAGGGCACCGGGGAGCTGTTTTTT. The V call is TRBV30, the J call TRBJ2-2, with D possibly TRBD2 on 6 matching bases. Germline V gene sequence: CDR1 GTSNPN, CDR2 SVGIG (reference sequence). V shed 3 bases and J shed 4 bases, with 6 bases lying between them. The CDR3 totals 12 residues.

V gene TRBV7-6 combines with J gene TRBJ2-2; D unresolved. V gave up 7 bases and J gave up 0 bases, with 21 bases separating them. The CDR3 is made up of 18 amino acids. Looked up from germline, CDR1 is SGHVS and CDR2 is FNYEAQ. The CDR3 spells CASINTLTSSANTGELFF. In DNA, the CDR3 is TGTGCCAGCATCAATACCCTAACGTCCAGCGCGAACACCGGGGAGCTGTTTTTT.

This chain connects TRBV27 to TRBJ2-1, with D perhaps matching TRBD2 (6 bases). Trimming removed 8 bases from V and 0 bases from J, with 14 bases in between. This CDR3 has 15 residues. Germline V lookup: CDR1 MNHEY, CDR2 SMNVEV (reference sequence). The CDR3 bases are TGTGCCAGCCGCCCGCGGGGCAACTCCTACAATGAGCAGTTCTTC. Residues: CASRPRGNSYNEQFF.

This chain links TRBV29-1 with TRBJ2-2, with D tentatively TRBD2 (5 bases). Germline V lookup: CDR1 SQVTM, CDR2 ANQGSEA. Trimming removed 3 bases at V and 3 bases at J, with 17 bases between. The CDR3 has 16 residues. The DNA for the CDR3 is TGCAGCGTTGATAGCCCCGGAGACTATCACACCGGGGAGCTGTTTTTT. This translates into CSVDSPGDYHTGELFF.

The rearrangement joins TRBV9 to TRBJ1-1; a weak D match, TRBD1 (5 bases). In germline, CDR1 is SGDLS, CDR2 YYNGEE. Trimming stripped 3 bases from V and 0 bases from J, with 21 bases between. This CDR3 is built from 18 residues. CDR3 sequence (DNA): TGTGCCAGCAGCGCGAAATGGGACGGACCTACCTTGAACACTGAAGCTTTCTTT. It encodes CASSAKWDGPTLNTEAFF.